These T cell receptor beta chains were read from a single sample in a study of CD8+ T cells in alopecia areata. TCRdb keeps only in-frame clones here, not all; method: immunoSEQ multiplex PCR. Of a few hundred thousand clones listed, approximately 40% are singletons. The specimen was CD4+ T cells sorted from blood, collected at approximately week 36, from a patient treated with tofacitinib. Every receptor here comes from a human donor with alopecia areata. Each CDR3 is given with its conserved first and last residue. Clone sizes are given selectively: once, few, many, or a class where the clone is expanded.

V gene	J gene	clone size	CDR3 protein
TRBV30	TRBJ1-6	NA	CAWNLRGGRRNSPLHF
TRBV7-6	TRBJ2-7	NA	CASSLGLKYEQYF
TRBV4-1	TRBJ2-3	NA	CASNDERDTQYF
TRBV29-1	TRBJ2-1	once	CSVEPPGGVVNVQFF
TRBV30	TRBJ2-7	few	CAWSVPLGGLAVKYEQYF
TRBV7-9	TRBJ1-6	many	CASSLPGQRNSPLHF
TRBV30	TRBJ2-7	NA	CAWSPPGTDYEQYF
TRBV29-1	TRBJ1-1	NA	CSGGVDRGTEAFF
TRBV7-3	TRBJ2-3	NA	CASSLNLPTDTQYF
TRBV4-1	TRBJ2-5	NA	CASSQDRGGETQYF
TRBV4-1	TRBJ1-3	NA	CASSQDRDSSSGNTIYF
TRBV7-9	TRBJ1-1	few	CASSPMGGRIVAEAFF
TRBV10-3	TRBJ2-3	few	CAISPRLDTQYF
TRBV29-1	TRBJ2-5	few	CSVVGRGRQETQYF
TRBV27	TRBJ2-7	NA	CASRSPGGGYYEQYF
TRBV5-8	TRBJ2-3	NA	CASSKGRGSLSTDTQYF
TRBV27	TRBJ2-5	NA	CASSSGLPGETQYF
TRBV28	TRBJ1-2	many	CASSRSPRDNYGYTF
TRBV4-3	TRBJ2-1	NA	CASSQRGNEQFF
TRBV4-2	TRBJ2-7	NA	CASSQDRPNEQYF
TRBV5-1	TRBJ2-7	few	CASGRLADTYEQYF
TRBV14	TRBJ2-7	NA	CASKRVGEQYF
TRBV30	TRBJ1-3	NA	CAWSVAGGSGNTIYF
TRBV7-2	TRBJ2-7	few	CASSSRTSGSYEQYF
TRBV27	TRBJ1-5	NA	CASSLVGGQPQHF
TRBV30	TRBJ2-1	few	CAWRASSYNEQFF
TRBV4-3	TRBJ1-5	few	CASSQDPRPNQPQHF
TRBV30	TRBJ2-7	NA	CAWSAPTGTYEQYF
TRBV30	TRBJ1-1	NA	CAWRWGGNTEAFF
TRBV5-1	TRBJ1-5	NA	CASSLWGDSNQPQHF
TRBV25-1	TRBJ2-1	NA	CASSGQTSGRQFF
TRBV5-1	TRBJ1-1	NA	CASSLDRIEAFF
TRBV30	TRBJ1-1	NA	CARSTGVRGHTEAFF